The 21 T cell receptor beta chains below come from one sample, sequenced in a study of beta chain features in type 1 diabetes. Investigators reverse transcribed all isolated RNA, so they sequenced expressed TCRB transcripts. TCRdb's copy holds only in-frame clones and misses some; the assay was immunoSEQ multiplex PCR. The sample carries roughly 240,000 clones, 13% to 15% recorded once. The sample comprised naive CD4+ T cells from blood. Source of these receptors: a woman aged 40 to 49 in good health.

The chain couples TRBV11-2 to TRBJ2-3; 13 bases are a match to TRBD2. The CDR3 extends over 16 amino acids. With 5 bases clipped from V and 3 bases from J, the junction kept 5 bases outside the gene matches. From germline, CDR1 is SGHAT and CDR2 FQNNGV. CDR3 region: CASSLLAGGHTDTQYF. CDR3 DNA sequence: TGTGCCAGCAGCCTACTAGCGGGGGGGCATACAGATACGCAGTATTTT.

V gene TRBV5-1 combines with J gene TRBJ2-5; 10 bases are shared with TRBD2. V was pared by 3 bases and J by 4 bases, with 6 bases of the junction left unmatched. CDR1 and CDR2 from the germline V gene are SGHRS and YFSETQ. The CDR3 runs 15 residues. The CDR3 DNA sequence: TGCGCCAGCAGCTACAGCGGGGGGGCCATAGAGACCCAGTACTTC. It specifies CASSYSGGAIETQYF.

This clone came up once. The junction differs from germline at one of its ends, possibly a read error. This chain uses TRBV2 with TRBJ2-2; 8 positions match TRBD2. The CDR3 has 13 amino acids. Germline V CDR1 and CDR2: SNHLY, FYNNEI. The CDR3 nucleotides read TGTGCCGGCAGACTAGCGTATTCCGGGGAGCTGTTTTTT. It yields the protein CAGRLAYSGELFF.

Details on this clone: This same CDR3 is encoded by further DNA sequences in the sample. The rearrangement links TRBV5-4 to TRBJ2-1; possible D gene TRBD1, 5 bases. CDR3 length equals 14 residues. V dropped 0 bases and J dropped 4 bases, with 8 bases sitting between them. Germline values: CDR1 SGHNT, CDR2 YYREEE (reference sequence). CDR3 in amino acids: CASSLGQGYNEQFF. The CDR3 DNA sequence: TGTGCCAGCAGCTTGGGCCAGGGATACAATGAGCAGTTCTTC.

V is TRBV14 and J is TRBJ1-2, with D possibly matching TRBD1 (5 bases). The V gene lost 1 base and the J gene lost 4 bases, with 13 bases spanning the gap. Germline V gives CDR1 SGHDN, CDR2 FVKESK. The CDR3 runs 15 residues. The CDR3 region has the DNA TGTGCCAGCAGCCAAGCGGGGGTGTCTGGCTATGGCTACACCTTC. This sequence encodes CASSQAGVSGYGYTF.

The CDR3 spells CASSQGGGSSYEQYF. CDR3 nucleotides: TGTGCCAGCAGCCAAGGCGGGGGGAGCTCCTACGAGCAGTACTTC. J is TRBJ2-7 and V is TRBV4-2, with 8 bases lining up with TRBD2. Per the germline V gene, CDR1 is LGHNA and CDR2 is YNFKEQ. Unmatched junction bases numbered 2, after V lost 1 base and J lost 0 bases. The CDR3 extends over 15 amino acids.

This clone came up a few times. The chain carries TRBV5-4 and TRBJ2-7; TRBD2 aligns across 7 bases. This CDR3 has 11 residues. V was clipped by 4 bases and J by 9 bases; unmatched bases: 4. From germline, CDR1 is SGHNT and CDR2 YYREEE (reference sequence). The CDR3 coding sequence is TGTGCCAGCAGCGACCCGGGGGGGCAGTACTTC. Its translation: CASSDPGGQYF.

The V and J genes are TRBV19 and TRBJ1-6; D ambiguous. Germline CDR1 and CDR2: LNHDA and SQIVND (reference sequence). Trimming removed 3 bases from V and 10 bases from J, with 13 bases in between. The length of the CDR3 is 14 residues. CDR3 DNA sequence: TGTGCCAGTAGTATCACCAGGAGGGAATCACCCCTCCACTTT. Translation: CASSITRRESPLHF. Filled out from reference TRBV19 and TRBJ1-6, the complete variable domain reads DGGITQSPKYLFRKEGQNVTLSCEQNLNHDAMYWYRQDPGQGLRLIYYSQIVNDFQKGDIAEGYSVSREKKESFPLTVTSAQKNPTAFYLCASSITRRESPLHFGNGTRLTVT.

This clone was found a few times. The genes are TRBV25-1 and TRBJ2-3; TRBD2 aligns across 14 bases. Germline V CDR1 and CDR2: MGHDK, SYGVNS. Trimming cost V 5 bases and J 5 bases; bases outside gene matches: 9. This CDR3 is built from 17 residues. Here the CDR3 reads CASSLRLAGGLGDTQYF. DNA for the CDR3: TGTGCCAGCAGTCTCAGACTAGCGGGGGGGCTGGGAGATACGCAGTATTTT.

This clone came up many times. This chain joins TRBV7-2 and TRBJ2-1; 8 positions agree with TRBD2. Germline V lookup: CDR1 SGHTA, CDR2 FQGNSA. Unmatched junction bases numbered 5, after V lost 5 bases and J lost 2 bases. The CDR3 has 15 residues. The CDR3 DNA reads TGTGCCAGCAGCACACCGGGGGGGCCCTACAATGAGCAGTTCTTC. Amino acids: CASSTPGGPYNEQFF.

The CDR3 spells CASSQETQVDEQYF. DNA for the CDR3: TGCGCCAGCAGCCAAGAGACCCAGGTGGACGAGCAGTACTTC. V is TRBV4-1 and J is TRBJ2-7; no firm D call. The CDR3 spans 14 residues. Germline V CDR1 and CDR2: MGHRA, YSYEKL. With 0 bases removed from V and 5 bases from J, the gap between germline ends came to 11 bases.

The J gene is TRBJ2-7, the V gene TRBV5-1; D is ambiguous. The CDR3 has 16 residues. Looked up from germline, CDR1 is SGHRS and CDR2 is YFSETQ. V gave up 1 base and J gave up 6 bases, with 20 bases separating them. CDR3 nucleotide sequence: TGCGCCAGCAGCTTGATGGGCAGGTCTGCCGAGAGCGAGCAGTACTTC. Translating it yields CASSLMGRSAESEQYF.

This clone appeared a few times. V gene TRBV2 combines with J gene TRBJ2-1; 7 bases align to TRBD1. Germline assignment: CDR1 SNHLY and CDR2 FYNNEI. With 7 bases clipped from V and 8 bases from J, the junction kept 8 bases outside the gene matches. This CDR3 region has 13 residues. The chain's CDR3 is CASNRDRRHEQFF. CDR3 sequence (DNA): TGTGCCAGCAACCGGGACAGAAGGCATGAGCAGTTCTTC.

The rearrangement uses TRBV6-1 and TRBJ1-5, with 8 bases lining up with TRBD1. Germline CDR1 MNHNS, CDR2 SASEGT. CDR3 size: 14 residues. The V gene end was trimmed by 7 bases and the J gene end by 7 bases; junction bases not matched to a gene: 9. CDR3 in amino acids: CASILGQGGQPQHF. As DNA, the CDR3 is TGTGCCAGCATTCTCGGACAGGGTGGGCAGCCCCAGCATTTT.

This clone has just a few counts. This rearrangement joins TRBV7-2 to TRBJ2-7; unclear D gene. The germline CDR1 and CDR2 sequences are SGHTA and FQGNSA. The CDR3 length is 14 residues. The germline V and J ends were trimmed by 5 bases and 2 bases, with 13 bases remaining between them. CDR3 nucleotide sequence: TGTGCCAGCAGCCCCCCCCGAGTACCCTACGAGCAGTACTTC. It encodes CASSPPRVPYEQYF.

The V and J genes are TRBV4-1 and TRBJ1-1, with unresolved D. This CDR3 comprises 13 residues. Germline-derived CDR1 and CDR2 are MGHRA and YSYEKL. V lost 1 base and J 10 bases, leaving 13 bases between the germline ends. CDR3 nucleotides: TGCGCCAGCAGCCAAGCGGGATCCCCCAGAGCTTTCTTT. Its translation is CASSQAGSPRAFF.

This clone was counted between two and nine times. The rearrangement links TRBV29-1 to TRBJ1-5, with 7 bases lining up with TRBD1. The CDR3 runs to 12 residues. With 7 bases clipped from V and 3 bases from J, the junction kept 3 bases outside the gene matches. In germline, CDR1 is SQVTM, CDR2 ANQGSEA. The CDR3 DNA reads as TGCAGCGCCGGGACAGACAATCAGCCCCAGCATTTT. The encoded protein is CSAGTDNQPQHF.

The chain carries TRBV5-8 and TRBJ2-3; 11 nucleotides align to TRBD2. V dropped 4 bases and J dropped 6; count of bases not matched to a gene: 10. CDR3 size: 16 residues. CDR1 SGHTS and CDR2 YDEGEE come from the germline V gene. CDR3 residues: CASSRGRLAGPDTQYF. For the CDR3, the DNA is TGTGCCAGCAGCCGGGGTCGACTAGCGGGGCCGGATACGCAGTATTTT.

The chain carries TRBV5-4 and TRBJ1-6; 8 bases line up with TRBD1. Trimming removed 3 bases from V and 14 bases from J; junction bases left unmatched: 7. The CDR3 sequence is 13 residues long. CDR1 SGHNT and CDR2 YYREEE come from the germline V gene (reference sequence). The CDR3 bases are TGTGCCAGCAGCTCTGGGACAGGCATAACCCTCCACTTT. It translates to CASSSGTGITLHF.

This clone was counted between two and nine times. The chain carries TRBV19 and TRBJ1-6; the D gene is possibly TRBD1 (6 bases). The CDR3 consists of 14 residues. The germline V gene has CDR1 LNHDA and CDR2 SQIVND (reference sequence). Trimming shortened V by 8 bases and J by 4 bases, and 12 bases separated the two germline ends. CDR3 nucleotides: TGTGCCAGTGGACCGGGACAATATAATTCACCCCTCCACTTT. The encoded protein is CASGPGQYNSPLHF.

This rearrangement joins TRBV6-5 to TRBJ2-5; no clear D. This CDR3 comprises 12 residues. Trimming shortened V by 5 bases and J by 7 bases, and 11 bases separated the two germline ends. CDR1 is MNHEY and CDR2 is SVGAGI in the germline V gene. CDR3 in DNA: TGTGCCAGCAGTGTCCCACCAGGGACCCAGTACTTC. Protein: CASSVPPGTQYF.